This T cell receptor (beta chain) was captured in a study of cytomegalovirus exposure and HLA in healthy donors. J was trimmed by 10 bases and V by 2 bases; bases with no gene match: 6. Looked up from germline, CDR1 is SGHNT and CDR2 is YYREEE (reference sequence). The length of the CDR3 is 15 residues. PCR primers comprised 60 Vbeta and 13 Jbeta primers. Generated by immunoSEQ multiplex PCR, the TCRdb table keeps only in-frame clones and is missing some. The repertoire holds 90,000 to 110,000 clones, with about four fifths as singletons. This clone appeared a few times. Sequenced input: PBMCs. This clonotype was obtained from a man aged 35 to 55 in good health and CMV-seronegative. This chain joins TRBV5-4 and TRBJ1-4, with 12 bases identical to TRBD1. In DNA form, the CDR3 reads TGTGCCAGCAGCTTTTGGGGACAGGGGGCCGGAAAACTGTTTTTT. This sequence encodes CASSFWGQGAGKLFF.